This TCR beta chain was profiled in a study of CD8 T cells in ankylosing spondylitis. In making TCR beta libraries, quantitative 5'-RACE with molecular barcodes was used. TCRdb ran MiXCR on the 5' RACE reads and lists one entry per CDR3 protein. The sample contains 150,000 to 200,000 distinct CDR3 sequences, about 13% of which appear only once. The CDR3 length is 17 residues. The germline CDR1 and CDR2 sequences are MNHNS and SASEGT. Trimming took off 5 bases at V and 4 bases at J, with 21 bases between the two ends. This clonotype was detected only a few times. V gene TRBV6-1 combines with J gene TRBJ2-1, with D perhaps matching TRBD1 (6 bases). The source material was blood, either unsorted or a sorted T cell fraction (not recorded which). The TCR was taken from a male donor with ankylosing spondylitis or in good health (not recorded which). In nucleotides, the CDR3 is TGTGCCAGCAGTCCCAAACCCTACAGGGTTCAATACAATGAGCAGTTCTTC. Protein sequence: CASSPKPYRVQYNEQFF.